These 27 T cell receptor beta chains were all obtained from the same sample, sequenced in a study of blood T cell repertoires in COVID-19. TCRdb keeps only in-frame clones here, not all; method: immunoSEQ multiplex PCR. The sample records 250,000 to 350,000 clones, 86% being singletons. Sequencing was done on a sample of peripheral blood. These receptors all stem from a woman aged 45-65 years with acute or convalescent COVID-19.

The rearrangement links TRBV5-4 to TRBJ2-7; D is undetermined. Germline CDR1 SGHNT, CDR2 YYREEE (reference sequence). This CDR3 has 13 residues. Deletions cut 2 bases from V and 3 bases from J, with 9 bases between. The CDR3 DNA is TGTGCCAGCAGCTTAGCCTCGAGCTACGAGCAGTACTTC. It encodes CASSLASSYEQYF.

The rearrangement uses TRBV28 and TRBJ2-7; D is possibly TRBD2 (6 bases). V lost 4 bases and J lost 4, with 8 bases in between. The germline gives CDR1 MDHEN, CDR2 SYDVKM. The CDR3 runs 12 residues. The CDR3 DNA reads TGTGCCAGCAGTTACGGGGGTTACGAGCAGTACTTC. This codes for CASSYGGYEQYF.

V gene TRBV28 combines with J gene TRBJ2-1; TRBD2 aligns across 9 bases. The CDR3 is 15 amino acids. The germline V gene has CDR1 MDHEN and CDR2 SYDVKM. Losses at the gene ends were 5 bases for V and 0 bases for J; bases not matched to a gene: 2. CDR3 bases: TGTGCCAGCAGTCCTAGCGGGAACTCCTACAATGAGCAGTTCTTC. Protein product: CASSPSGNSYNEQFF.

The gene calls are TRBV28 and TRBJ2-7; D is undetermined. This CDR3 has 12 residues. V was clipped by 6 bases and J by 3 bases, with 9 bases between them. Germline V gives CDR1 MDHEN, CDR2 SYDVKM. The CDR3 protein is CASSLTIYEQYF. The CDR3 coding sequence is TGTGCCAGCAGCCTAACTATCTACGAGCAGTACTTC.

CDR3 DNA: TGTGCCAGCAGCAAGCCTCGCGGGAGATCCACAGATACGCAGTATTTT. Translation gives CASSKPRGRSTDTQYF. This chain uses TRBV21-1 with TRBJ2-3; the table names TRBD2, a call not compared with the DNA. TRBV21-1 is shown as a pseudogene. This CDR3 spans 16 amino acids.

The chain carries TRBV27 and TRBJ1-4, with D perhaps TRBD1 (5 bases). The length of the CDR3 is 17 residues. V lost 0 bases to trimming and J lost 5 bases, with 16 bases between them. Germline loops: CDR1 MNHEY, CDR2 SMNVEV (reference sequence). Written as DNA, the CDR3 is TGTGCCAGCAGTTTATCTTTCTCCCCCGACAGCAATGAAAAACTGTTTTTT. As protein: CASSLSFSPDSNEKLFF.

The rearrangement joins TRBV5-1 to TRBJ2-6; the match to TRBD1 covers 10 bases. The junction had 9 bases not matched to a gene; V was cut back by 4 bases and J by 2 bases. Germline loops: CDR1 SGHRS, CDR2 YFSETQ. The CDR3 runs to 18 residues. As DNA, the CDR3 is TGCGCCAGCAGCAGCGGACAGGGGGGACGTCCTGGGGCCAACGTCCTGACTTTC. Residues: CASSSGQGGRPGANVLTF.

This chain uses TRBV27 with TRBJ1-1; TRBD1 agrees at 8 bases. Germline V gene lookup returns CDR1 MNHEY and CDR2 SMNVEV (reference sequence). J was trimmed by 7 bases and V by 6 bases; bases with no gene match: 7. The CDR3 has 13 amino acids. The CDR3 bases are TGTGCCAGCAGGACCGGGACAGGAGATGAAGCTTTCTTT. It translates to CASRTGTGDEAFF.

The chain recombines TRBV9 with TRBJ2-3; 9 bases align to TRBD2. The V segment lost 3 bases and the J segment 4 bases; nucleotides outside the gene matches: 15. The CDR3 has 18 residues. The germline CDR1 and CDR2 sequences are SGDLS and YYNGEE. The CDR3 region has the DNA TGTGCCAGCAGCGCGCCTTCTAAACGGCAGCGGGAGGCAGATACGCAGTATTTT. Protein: CASSAPSKRQREADTQYF.

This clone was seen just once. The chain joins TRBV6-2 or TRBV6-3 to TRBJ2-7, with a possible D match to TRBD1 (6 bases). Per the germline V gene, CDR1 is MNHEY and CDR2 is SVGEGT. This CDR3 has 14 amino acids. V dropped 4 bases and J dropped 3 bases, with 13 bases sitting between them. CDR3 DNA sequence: TGTGCCAGCAGTTTCCCCCAGGGGTTCTACGAGCAGTACTTC. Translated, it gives CASSFPQGFYEQYF.

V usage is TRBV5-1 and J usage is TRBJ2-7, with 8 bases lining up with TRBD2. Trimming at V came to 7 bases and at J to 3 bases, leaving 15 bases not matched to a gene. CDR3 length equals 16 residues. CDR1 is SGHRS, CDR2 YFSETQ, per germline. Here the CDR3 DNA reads TGCGCCAGCGCGGCTAGCGGGCGGGAATATTTCTACGAGCAGTACTTC. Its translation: CASAASGREYFYEQYF.

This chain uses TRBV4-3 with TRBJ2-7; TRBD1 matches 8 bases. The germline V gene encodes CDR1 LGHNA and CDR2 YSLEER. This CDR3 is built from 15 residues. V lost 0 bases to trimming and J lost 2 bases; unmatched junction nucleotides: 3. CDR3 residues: CASSQDAGGTYEQYF. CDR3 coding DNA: TGCGCCAGCAGCCAAGACGCAGGGGGCACCTACGAGCAGTACTTC.

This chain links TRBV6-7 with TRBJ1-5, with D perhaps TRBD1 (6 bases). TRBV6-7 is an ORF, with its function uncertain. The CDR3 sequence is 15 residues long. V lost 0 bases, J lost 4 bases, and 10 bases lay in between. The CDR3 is CASSYSRDKNQPQHF. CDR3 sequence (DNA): TGTGCCAGCAGTTACTCGAGGGACAAGAATCAGCCCCAGCATTTT.

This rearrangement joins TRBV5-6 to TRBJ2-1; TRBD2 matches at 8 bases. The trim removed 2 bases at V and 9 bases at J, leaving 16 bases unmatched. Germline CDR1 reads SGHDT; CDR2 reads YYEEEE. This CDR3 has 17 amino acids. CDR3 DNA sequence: TGTGCCAGCAGCTTCAGACCCGGGAGGGCCCGTTATCTTGAGCAGTTCTTC. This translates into CASSFRPGRARYLEQFF.

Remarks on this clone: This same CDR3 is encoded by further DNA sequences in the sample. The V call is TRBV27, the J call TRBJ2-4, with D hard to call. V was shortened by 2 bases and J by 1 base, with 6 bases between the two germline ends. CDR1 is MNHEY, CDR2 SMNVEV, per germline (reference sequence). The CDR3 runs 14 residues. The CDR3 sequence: CASSLTSAKNIQYF. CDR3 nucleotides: TGTGCCAGCAGTTTAACCAGTGCCAAAAACATTCAGTACTTC.

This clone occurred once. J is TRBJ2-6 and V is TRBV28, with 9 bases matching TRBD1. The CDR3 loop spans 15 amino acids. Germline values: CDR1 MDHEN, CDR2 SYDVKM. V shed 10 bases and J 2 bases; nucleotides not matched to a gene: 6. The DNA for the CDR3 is TGTGCCACACACGACAGGGGGGCTGGGGCCAACGTCCTGACTTTC. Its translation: CATHDRGAGANVLTF.

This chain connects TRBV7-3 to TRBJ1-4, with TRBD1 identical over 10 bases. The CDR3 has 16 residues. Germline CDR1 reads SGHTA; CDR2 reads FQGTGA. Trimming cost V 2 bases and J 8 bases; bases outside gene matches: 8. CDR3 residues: CASSLVGTGVGEKLFF. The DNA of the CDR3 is TGTGCCAGCAGCTTAGTGGGGACAGGGGTTGGCGAAAAACTGTTTTTT.

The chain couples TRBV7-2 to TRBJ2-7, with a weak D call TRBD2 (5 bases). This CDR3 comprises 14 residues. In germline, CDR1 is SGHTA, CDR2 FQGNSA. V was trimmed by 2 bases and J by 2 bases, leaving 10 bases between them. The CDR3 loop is CASSLNAGPYEQYF. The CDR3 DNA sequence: TGTGCCAGCAGCTTAAATGCGGGTCCCTACGAGCAGTACTTC.

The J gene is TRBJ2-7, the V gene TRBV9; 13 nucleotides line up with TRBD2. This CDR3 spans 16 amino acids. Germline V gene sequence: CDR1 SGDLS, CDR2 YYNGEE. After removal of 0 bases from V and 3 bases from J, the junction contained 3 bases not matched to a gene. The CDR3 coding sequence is TGTGCCAGCAGCGTAGCCGGACTAGCGGGAGACTACGAGCAGTACTTC. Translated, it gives CASSVAGLAGDYEQYF.

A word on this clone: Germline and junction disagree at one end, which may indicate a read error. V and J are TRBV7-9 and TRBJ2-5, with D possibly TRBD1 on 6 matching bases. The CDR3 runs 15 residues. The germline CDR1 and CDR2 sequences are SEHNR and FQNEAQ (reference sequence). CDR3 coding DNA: TGTGCCAGCAGCGTAGCCAGGGGTGGGCAAGAGACCCAGTACTTC. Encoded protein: CASSVARGGQETQYF. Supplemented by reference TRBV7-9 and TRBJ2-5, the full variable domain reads DTGVSQNPRHKITKRGQNVTFRCDPISEHNRLYWYRQTLGQGPEFLTYFQNEAQLEKSRLLSDRFSAERPKGSFSTLEIQRTEQGDSAMYLCASSVARGGQETQYFGPGTRLLVL.

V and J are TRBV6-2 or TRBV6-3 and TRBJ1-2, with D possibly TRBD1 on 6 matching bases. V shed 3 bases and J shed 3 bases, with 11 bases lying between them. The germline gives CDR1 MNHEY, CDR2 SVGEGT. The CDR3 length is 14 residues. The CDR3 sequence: CASSYRAGDYGYTF. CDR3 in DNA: TGTGCCAGCAGTTATAGGGCAGGGGACTATGGCTACACCTTC.

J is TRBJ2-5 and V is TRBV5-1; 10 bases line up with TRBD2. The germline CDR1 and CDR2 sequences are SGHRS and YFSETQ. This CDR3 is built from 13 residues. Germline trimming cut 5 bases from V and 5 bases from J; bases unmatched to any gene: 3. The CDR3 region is CASSISGRETQYF. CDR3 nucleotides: TGCGCCAGCAGTATTAGCGGGAGGGAGACCCAGTACTTC.

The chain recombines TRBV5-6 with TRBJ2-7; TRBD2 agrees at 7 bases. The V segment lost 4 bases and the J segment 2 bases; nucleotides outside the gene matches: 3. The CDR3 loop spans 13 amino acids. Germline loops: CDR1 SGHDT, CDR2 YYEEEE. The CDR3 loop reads CASSQGLAYEQYF. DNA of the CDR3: TGTGCCAGCAGCCAAGGACTAGCCTACGAGCAGTACTTC.

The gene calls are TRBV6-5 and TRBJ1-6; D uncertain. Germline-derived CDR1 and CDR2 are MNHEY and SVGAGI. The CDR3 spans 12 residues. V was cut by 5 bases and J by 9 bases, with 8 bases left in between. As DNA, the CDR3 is TGTGCCAGCAGTACCGTCGGTTCACCCCTCCACTTT. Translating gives CASSTVGSPLHF.

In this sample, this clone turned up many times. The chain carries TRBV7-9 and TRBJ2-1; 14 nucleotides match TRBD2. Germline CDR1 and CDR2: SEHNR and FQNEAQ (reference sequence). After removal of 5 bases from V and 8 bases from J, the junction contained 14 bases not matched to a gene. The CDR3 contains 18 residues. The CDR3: CASSQRITTSGRAYEQFF. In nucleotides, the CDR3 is TGTGCCAGCAGCCAACGGATTACGACTAGCGGGAGGGCCTATGAGCAGTTCTTC. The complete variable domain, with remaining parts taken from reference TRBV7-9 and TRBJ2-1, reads DTGVSQNPRHKITKRGQNVTFRCDPISEHNRLYWYRQTLGQGPEFLTYFQNEAQLEKSRLLSDRFSAERPKGSFSTLEIQRTEQGDSAMYLCASSQRITTSGRAYEQFFGPGTRLTVL.

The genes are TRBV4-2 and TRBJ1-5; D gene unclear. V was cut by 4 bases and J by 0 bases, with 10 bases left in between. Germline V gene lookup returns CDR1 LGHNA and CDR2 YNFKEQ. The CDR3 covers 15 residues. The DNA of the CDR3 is TGTGCCAGCAGCCCCCAGCAGGCTAGCAATCAGCCCCAGCATTTT. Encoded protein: CASSPQQASNQPQHF.

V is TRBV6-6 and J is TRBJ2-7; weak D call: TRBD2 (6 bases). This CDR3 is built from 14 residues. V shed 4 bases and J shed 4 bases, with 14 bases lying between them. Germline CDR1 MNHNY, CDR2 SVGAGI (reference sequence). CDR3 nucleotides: TGTGCCAGCAGTTGGGGGACGGACTATTACGAGCAGTACTTC. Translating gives CASSWGTDYYEQYF.